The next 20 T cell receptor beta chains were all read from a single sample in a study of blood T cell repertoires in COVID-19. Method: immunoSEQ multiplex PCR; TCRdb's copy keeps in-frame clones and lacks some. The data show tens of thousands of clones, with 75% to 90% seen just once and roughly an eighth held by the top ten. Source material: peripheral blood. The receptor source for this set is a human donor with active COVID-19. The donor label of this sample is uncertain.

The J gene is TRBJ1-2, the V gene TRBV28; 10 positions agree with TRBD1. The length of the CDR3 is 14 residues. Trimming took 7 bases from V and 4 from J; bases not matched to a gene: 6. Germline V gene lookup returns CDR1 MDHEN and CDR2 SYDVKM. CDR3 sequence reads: CASTRDRGIYGYTF. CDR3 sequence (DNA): TGTGCCAGCACCAGGGACAGGGGAATCTATGGCTACACCTTC.

The CDR3 DNA follows: TGTGCCAGCAGTTTATTCAGGGTGAATGAAAAACTGTTTTTT. Protein product: CASSLFRVNEKLFF. The rearrangement links TRBV28 to TRBJ1-4, with D possibly TRBD1 on 5 matching bases. Trimming took off 1 base at V and 5 bases at J, with 8 bases between the two ends. This CDR3 comprises 14 residues. CDR1 and CDR2 from the germline V gene are MDHEN and SYDVKM.

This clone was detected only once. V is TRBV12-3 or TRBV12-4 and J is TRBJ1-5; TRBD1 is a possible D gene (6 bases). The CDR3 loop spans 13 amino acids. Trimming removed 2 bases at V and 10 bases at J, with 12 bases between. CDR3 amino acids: CASSLTGNLPQHF. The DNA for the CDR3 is TGTGCCAGCAGTTTAACAGGGAATCTCCCCCAGCATTTT.

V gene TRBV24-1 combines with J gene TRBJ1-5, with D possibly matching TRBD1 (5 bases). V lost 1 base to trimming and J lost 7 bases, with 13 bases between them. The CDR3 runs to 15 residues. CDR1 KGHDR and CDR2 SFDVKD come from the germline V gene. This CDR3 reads CATSDFEGVGQPQHF. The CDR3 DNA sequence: TGTGCCACCAGTGATTTTGAAGGGGTTGGGCAGCCCCAGCATTTT.

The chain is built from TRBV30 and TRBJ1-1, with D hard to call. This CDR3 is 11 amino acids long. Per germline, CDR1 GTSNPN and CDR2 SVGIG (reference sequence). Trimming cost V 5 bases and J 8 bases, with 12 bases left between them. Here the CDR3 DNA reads TGTGCCTGGTGTTTGGGCGCAGAAGCTTTCTTT. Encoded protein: CAWCLGAEAFF.

The CDR3 spells CASSLELAGETQYF. The CDR3 DNA reads TGCGCCAGCAGCTTGGAGTTAGCGGGAGAGACCCAGTACTTC. The chain uses TRBV5-1 and TRBJ2-5; the match to TRBD2 covers 7 bases. V lost 0 bases to trimming and J lost 4 bases; unmatched junction nucleotides: 3. The length of the CDR3 is 14 residues. CDR1 and CDR2 from the germline V gene are SGHRS and YFSETQ.

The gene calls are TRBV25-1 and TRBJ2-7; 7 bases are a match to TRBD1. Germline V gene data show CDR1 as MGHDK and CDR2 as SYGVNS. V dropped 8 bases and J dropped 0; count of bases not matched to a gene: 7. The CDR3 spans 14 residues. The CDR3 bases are TGTGCCAGCCGAGGACAGGCGAGCTCCTACGAGCAGTACTTC. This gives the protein CASRGQASSYEQYF.

The CDR3: CASSPMGLAGGNTQYF. In DNA form, the CDR3 reads TGTGCCAGCAGCCCGATGGGACTAGCGGGAGGTAATACGCAGTATTTT. The J gene is TRBJ2-3, the V gene TRBV7-2; TRBD2 aligns across 15 bases. CDR3 length: 16 amino acids. Trimming cost V 5 bases and J 7 bases; bases outside gene matches: 7. CDR1 SGHTA and CDR2 FQGNSA come from the germline V gene.

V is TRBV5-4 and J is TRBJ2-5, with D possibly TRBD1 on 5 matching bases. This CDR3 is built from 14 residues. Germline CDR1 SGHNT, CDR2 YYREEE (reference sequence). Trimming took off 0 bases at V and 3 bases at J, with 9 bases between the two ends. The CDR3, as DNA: TGTGCCAGCAGCTTGGCCATAGGGGAAGAGACCCAGTACTTC. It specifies CASSLAIGEETQYF.

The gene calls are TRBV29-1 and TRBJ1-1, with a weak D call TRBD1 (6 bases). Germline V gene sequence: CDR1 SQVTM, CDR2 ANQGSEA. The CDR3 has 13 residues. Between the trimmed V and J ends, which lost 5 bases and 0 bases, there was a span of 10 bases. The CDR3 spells CSVPGVMNTEAFF. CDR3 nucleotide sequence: TGCAGCGTTCCAGGGGTTATGAACACTGAAGCTTTCTTT.

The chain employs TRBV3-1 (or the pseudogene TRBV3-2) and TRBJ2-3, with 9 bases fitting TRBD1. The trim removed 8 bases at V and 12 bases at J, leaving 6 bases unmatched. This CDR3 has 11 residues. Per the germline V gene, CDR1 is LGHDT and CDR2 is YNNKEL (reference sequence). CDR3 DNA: TGTGCCAGCGGGACAGGGAGCGAACAGTATTTT. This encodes CASGTGSEQYF.

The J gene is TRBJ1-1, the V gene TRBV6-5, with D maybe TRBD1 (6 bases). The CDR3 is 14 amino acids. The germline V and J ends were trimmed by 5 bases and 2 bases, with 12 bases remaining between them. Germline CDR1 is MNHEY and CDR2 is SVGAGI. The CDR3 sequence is CASSKQGSNTEAFF. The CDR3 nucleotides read TGTGCCAGCAGTAAACAGGGAAGTAACACTGAAGCTTTCTTT.

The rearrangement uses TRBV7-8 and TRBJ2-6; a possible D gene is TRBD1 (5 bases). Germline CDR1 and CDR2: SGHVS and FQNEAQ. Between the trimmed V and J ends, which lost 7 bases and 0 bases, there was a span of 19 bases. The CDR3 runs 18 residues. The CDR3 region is CASTHGHLRLSGANVLTF. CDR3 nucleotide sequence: TGTGCCAGCACCCACGGACACCTAAGACTCTCTGGGGCCAACGTCCTGACTTTC. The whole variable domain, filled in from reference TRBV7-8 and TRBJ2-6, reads GAGVSQSPRYKVAKRGQDVALRCDPISGHVSLFWYQQALGQGPEFLTYFQNEAQLDKSGLPSDRFFAERPEGSVSTLKIQRTQQEDSAVYLCASTHGHLRLSGANVLTFGAGSRLTVL.

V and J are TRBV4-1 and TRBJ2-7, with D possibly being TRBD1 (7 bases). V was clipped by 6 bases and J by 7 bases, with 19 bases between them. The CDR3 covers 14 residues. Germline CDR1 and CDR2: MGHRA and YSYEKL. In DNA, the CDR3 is TGCGCCAGCAGTCAAATCCTCAGGGGGGAGGAGCAGTACTTC. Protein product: CASSQILRGEEQYF.

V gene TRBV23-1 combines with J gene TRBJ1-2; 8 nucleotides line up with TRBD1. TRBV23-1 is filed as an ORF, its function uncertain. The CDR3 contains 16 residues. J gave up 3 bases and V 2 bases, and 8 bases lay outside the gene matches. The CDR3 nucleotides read TGCGCCAGCAGTCAAATCAGGGGGCGCGTGGACTATGGCTACACCTTC. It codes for CASSQIRGRVDYGYTF.

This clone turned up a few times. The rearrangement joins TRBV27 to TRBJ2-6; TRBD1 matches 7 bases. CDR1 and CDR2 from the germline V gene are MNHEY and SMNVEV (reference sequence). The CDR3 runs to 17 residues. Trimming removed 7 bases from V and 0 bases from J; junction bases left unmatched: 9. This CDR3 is CASTSGTDHSGANVLTF. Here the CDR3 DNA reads TGTGCCAGCACCTCCGGGACAGATCACTCTGGGGCCAACGTCCTGACTTTC.

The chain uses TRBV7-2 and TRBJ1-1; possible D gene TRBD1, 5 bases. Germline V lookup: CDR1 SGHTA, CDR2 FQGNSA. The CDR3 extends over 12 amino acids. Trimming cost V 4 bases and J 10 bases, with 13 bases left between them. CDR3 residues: CASSSRDVRAFF. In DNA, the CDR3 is TGTGCCAGCAGCTCGCGGGACGTGAGAGCTTTCTTT.

DNA of the CDR3: TGTGCCTGGAGTGTACCGGGACTAGCGGGGAATGAGCAGTTCTTC. This gives the protein CAWSVPGLAGNEQFF. V gene TRBV30 combines with J gene TRBJ2-1, with 13 bases lining up with TRBD2. Germline V gene sequence: CDR1 GTSNPN, CDR2 SVGIG (reference sequence). This CDR3 has 15 residues. The J segment lost 7 bases and the V segment lost 0 bases, leaving 3 bases of the junction unmatched.

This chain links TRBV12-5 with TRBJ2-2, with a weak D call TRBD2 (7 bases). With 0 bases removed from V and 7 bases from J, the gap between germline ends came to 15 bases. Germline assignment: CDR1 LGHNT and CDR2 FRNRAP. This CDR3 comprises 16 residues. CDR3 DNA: TGTGCTAGTGGTTTGGTGACCCGCGGGGGCGTCGGGGAGCTGTTTTTT. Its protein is CASGLVTRGGVGELFF.

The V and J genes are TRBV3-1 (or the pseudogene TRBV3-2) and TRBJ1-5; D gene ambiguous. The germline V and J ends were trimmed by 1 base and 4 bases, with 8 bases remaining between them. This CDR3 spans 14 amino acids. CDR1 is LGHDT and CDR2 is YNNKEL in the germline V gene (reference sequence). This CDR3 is CASSQGHGNQPQHF. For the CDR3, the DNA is TGTGCCAGCAGCCAAGGCCACGGGAATCAGCCCCAGCATTTT.